The present TCR beta chain was sequenced within a study of monozygotic twins with inflammatory bowel disease. Regarding this clonotype: Its specificity is not known.

TCRdb re-called the 5' RACE reads, yielding one record per CDR3 amino acid sequence without DNA. This sample's table has some 200,000 distinct CDR3 sequences. This CDR3 spans 13 amino acids. Per the germline V gene, CDR1 is DFQATT and CDR2 is SNEGSKA (reference sequence). Study-level findings and limits: Sharing of clonotypes with others was lower in IBD patients than in healthy twins, and this was especially so with disease activity.

The TCR comes from a human donor with ulcerative colitis or Crohn's disease, or a healthy co-twin of an affected twin (not recorded which). The sequencing sample was made of blood. This chain joins TRBV20-1 and TRBJ1-5; the D call of TRBD1 rests on TCRdb alone, since no DNA is present to check it. The CDR3 spells CSAAGTPNQPQHF.